This TCR beta chain stems from a study of blood T cells in healthy people across ages. This clonotype was seen only a few times. Its antigen is not known. A sample-barcoded 5' primer and a J-beta primer mix were used in a second PCR of about 6 to 12 cycles. A template-switch adaptor with 12 random nucleotides tagged each cDNA molecule. TCRdb re-called the 5' RACE reads through MiXCR, storing one row per CDR3 protein. The sample yields about 800,000 distinct CDR3 sequences, 25% seen once. With 3 bases removed from V and 7 bases from J, the gap between germline ends came to 13 bases. The CDR3 loop spans 15 amino acids. Each donor gave 9 to 10 milliliters of peripheral blood. Whole-study results and caveats: Considered underestimates were the diversity estimates obtained from one million T cells.

These sequences were also reported in another study, on T cells of mothers and their children.

The genes are TRBV12-3 or TRBV12-4 and TRBJ1-6; D might be TRBD1 (6 bases). The sample was blood. The receptor comes from a boy under 18 in good health. The CDR3 coding sequence is TGTGCCAGCAGTTTGTTCCGGGACACGAATTCACCCCTCCACTTT. It encodes CASSLFRDTNSPLHF.